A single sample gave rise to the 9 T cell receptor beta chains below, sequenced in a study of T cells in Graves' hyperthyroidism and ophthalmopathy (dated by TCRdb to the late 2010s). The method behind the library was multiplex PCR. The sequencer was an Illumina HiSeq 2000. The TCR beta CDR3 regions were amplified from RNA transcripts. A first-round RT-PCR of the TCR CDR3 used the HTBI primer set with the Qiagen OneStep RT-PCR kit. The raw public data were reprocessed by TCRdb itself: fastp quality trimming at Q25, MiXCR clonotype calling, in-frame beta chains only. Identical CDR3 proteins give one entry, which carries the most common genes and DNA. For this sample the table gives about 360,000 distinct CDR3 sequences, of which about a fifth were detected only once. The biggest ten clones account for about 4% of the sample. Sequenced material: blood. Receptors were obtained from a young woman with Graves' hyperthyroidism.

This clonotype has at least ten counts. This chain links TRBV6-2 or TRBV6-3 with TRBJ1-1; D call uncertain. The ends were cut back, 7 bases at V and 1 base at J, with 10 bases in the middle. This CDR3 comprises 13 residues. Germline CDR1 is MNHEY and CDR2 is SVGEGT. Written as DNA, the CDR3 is TGTGCCAGCACCCGAGTTAGGAACACTGAAGCTTTCTTT. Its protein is CASTRVRNTEAFF.

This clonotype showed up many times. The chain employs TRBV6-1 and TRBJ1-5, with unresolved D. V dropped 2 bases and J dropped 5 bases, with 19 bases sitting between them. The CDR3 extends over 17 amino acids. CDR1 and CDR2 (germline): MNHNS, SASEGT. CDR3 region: CASSEFGPSVRDQPQHF. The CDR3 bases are TGTGCCAGCAGTGAATTCGGGCCCTCGGTGCGGGATCAGCCCCAGCATTTT.

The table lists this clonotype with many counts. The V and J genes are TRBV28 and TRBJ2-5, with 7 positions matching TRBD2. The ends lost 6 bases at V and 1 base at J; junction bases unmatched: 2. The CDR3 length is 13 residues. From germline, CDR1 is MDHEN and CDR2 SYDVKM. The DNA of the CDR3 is TGTGCCAGCAGCCGGGGGGTCCAAGAGACCCAGTACTTC. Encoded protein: CASSRGVQETQYF.

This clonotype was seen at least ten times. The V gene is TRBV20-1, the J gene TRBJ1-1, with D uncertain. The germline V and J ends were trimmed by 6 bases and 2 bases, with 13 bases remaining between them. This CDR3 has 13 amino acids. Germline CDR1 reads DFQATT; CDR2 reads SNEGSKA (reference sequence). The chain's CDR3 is CSARPKQNTEAFF. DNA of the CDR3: TGCAGTGCACGACCTAAACAAAACACTGAAGCTTTCTTT.

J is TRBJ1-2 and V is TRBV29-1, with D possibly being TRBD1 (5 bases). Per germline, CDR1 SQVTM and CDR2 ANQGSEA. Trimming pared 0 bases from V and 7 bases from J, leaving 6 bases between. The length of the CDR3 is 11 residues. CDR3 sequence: CSVEDRAGYTF. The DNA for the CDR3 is TGCAGCGTTGAAGACAGGGCTGGCTACACCTTC.

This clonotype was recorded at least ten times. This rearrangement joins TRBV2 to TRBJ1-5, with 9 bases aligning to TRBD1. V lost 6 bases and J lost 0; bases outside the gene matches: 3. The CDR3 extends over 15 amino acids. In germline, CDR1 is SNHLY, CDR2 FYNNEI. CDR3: CASRGTGNSNQPQHF. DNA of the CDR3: TGTGCCAGCAGGGGGACAGGGAATAGCAATCAGCCCCAGCATTTT.

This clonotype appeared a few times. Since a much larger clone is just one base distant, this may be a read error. DNA for the CDR3: TGTGCCAGCAGCCGAGGGACAGGGGAAAGGGGATACGAGCAGTACTTC. This translates into CASSRGTGERGYEQYF. The chain employs TRBV9 and TRBJ2-7; 10 nucleotides align to TRBD1. The germline V gene encodes CDR1 SGDLS and CDR2 YYNGEE. The length of the CDR3 is 16 residues. After removal of 4 bases from V and 4 bases from J, the junction contained 11 bases not matched to a gene.

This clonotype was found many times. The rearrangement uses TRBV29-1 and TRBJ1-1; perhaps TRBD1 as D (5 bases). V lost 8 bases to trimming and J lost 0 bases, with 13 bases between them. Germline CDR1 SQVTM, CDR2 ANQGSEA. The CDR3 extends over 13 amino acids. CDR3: CSFVWGLNTEAFF. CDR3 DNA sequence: TGCAGCTTCGTGTGGGGACTGAACACTGAAGCTTTCTTT. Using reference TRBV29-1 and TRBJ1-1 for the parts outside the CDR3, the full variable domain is SAVISQKPSRDICQRGTSLTIQCQVDSQVTMMFWYRQQPGQSLTLIATANQGSEATYESGFVIDKFPISRPNLTFSTLTVSNMSPEDSSIYLCSFVWGLNTEAFFGQGTRLTVV.

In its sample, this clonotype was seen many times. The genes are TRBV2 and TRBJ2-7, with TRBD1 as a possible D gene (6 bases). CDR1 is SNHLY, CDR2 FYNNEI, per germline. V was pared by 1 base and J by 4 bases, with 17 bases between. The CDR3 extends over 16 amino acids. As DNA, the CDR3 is TGTGCCAGCAGTGAAGGGGCCGCCGACAGGCTTTACGAGCAGTACTTC. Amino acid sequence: CASSEGAADRLYEQYF.